What follows describes a single T cell receptor beta chain. The CDR3 is made up of 15 amino acids. Trimming took 0 bases from V and 3 from J; bases not matched to a gene: 1. CDR1 and CDR2 (germline): SGHNT, YYREEE (reference sequence). This specimen comes from a study of blood T cell repertoires in COVID-19. In the study overall: The samples span acute and convalescent COVID-19 from the United States, Italy and Spain.

The repertoire was sequenced with immunoSEQ multiplex PCR; TCRdb's copy has only in-frame clones and lacks some. The data hold 35,000 to 40,000 clones, with roughly 87% observed a single time. Sequencing was performed on peripheral blood. The clonotype comes from a human donor in a cohort sampled during active COVID-19. The chain recombines TRBV5-4 with TRBJ2-2; the match to TRBD2 covers 8 bases. The CDR3 coding sequence is TGTGCCAGCAGCTTGGGGACTAGCTACACCGGGGAGCTGTTTTTT. Its protein product is CASSLGTSYTGELFF.